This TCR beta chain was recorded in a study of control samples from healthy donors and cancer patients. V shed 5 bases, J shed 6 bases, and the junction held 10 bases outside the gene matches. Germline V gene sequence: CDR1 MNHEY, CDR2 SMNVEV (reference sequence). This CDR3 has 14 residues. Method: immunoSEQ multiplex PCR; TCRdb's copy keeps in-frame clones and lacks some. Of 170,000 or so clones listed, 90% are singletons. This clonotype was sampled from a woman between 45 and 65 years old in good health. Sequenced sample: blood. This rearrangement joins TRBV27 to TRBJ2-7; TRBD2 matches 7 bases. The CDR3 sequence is CASSIKPTSVEQYF. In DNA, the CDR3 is TGTGCCAGCAGTATAAAACCCACTAGCGTCGAGCAGTACTTC.